The 22 T cell receptor beta chains presented below share a single source sample, sequenced in a study of cytomegalovirus exposure and HLA in healthy donors. The study ran its PCR with 60 Vbeta and 13 Jbeta primers. TCRdb keeps only in-frame clones here, not all; method: immunoSEQ multiplex PCR. The sample contains over 150,000 clones, around 80% of which appear only once. The sample comprised PBMCs. The source of these receptors is a woman between 50 and 59 years old in good health and CMV-seropositive.

The chain carries TRBV15 and TRBJ2-7; D is possibly TRBD1 (6 bases). The V end was cut by 5 bases, the J end by 3 bases, with 17 bases between. The CDR3 has 15 amino acids. Germline V CDR1 and CDR2: LNHNV, YYDKDF (reference sequence). The CDR3 coding sequence is TGTGCCACCAGCCTTGGGGGCTCGGTGGGCTACGAGCAGTACTTC. Its protein is CATSLGGSVGYEQYF.

This chain links TRBV7-9 with TRBJ1-6; TRBD1 is a possible D gene (6 bases). Germline loops: CDR1 SEHNR, CDR2 FQNEAQ (reference sequence). V was shortened by 5 bases and J by 5 bases, with 22 bases between the two germline ends. There are 18 residues in the CDR3. The CDR3 loop is CASSSPRQGLGDNSPLHF. CDR3 nucleotides: TGTGCCAGCAGCAGCCCCAGGCAGGGGTTGGGGGATAATTCACCCCTCCACTTT.

The chain couples TRBV11-2 to TRBJ2-5; TRBD2 agrees at 8 bases. The DNA matches TRBJ2-7 better at its end, which makes the J call doubtful. Germline assignment: CDR1 SGHAT and CDR2 FQNNGV. CDR3 length equals 14 residues. CDR3 amino acids: CASSFKRESYEQYF. CDR3 DNA sequence: TGTGCCAGCAGCTTCAAGCGGGAGAGCTACGAGCAGTACTTC.

The gene calls are TRBV5-4 and TRBJ1-3, with 10 bases identical to TRBD1. Germline lookup yields CDR1 SGHNT and CDR2 YYREEE (reference sequence). CDR3 length equals 16 residues. Losses at the gene ends were 4 bases for V and 3 bases for J; bases not matched to a gene: 7. CDR3 nucleotides: TGTGCCAGCAGCGGGCGGGACAGGGGTTATGGAAACACCATATATTTT. Translated, it gives CASSGRDRGYGNTIYF. Full variable domain (remainder filled in from reference TRBV5-4 and TRBJ1-3): ETGVTQSPTHLIKTRGQQVTLRCSSQSGHNTVSWYQQALGQGPQFIFQYYREEENGRGNFPPRFSGLQFPNYSSELNVNALELDDSALYLCASSGRDRGYGNTIYFGEGSWLTVV.

The V and J genes are TRBV28 and TRBJ2-2; D is perhaps TRBD2 (6 bases). With 8 bases removed from V and 7 bases from J, the gap between germline ends came to 14 bases. From germline, CDR1 is MDHEN and CDR2 SYDVKM. The CDR3 has 13 residues. This CDR3 is CASPFRGCGELFF. CDR3 DNA: TGTGCCAGCCCGTTCCGGGGGTGCGGGGAGCTGTTTTTT. The full variable domain, in which reference TRBV28 and TRBJ2-2 provide the parts outside the CDR3, is DVKVTQSSRYLVKRTGEKVFLECVQDMDHENMFWYRQDPGLGLRLIYFSYDVKMKEKGDIPEGYSVSREKKERFSLILESASTNQTSMYLCASPFRGCGELFFGEGSRLTVL.

The chain couples TRBV30 to TRBJ1-1, with D perhaps matching TRBD1 (5 bases). The V gene's germline CDR1 is GTSNPN and CDR2 SVGIG (reference sequence). This CDR3 region has 13 residues. The V gene lost 0 bases and the J gene lost 1 base, with 6 bases spanning the gap. In nucleotides, the CDR3 is TGTGCCTGGAGTGTACAGGAGAACACTGAAGCTTTCTTT. Protein: CAWSVQENTEAFF.

This clone occurred once. A read error may produce the germline difference seen at one junction end. The V call is TRBV7-7, the J call TRBJ2-2, with D possibly TRBD2 on 6 matching bases. The CDR3 is made up of 14 amino acids. Looked up from germline, CDR1 is SSHAT and CDR2 is FNYEAQ (reference sequence). CDR3 in amino acids: CASSYAGLDGELFF. DNA of the CDR3: TGTGCTAGCAGCTACGCGGGGCTGGACGGGGAGCTGTTTTTT.

The CDR3 reads CASSWGHQETQYF. In nucleotides, the CDR3 is TGTGCCAGCAGCTGGGGACATCAAGAGACCCAGTACTTC. The chain combines TRBV6-5 with TRBJ2-5; D may be TRBD1 (6 bases). CDR1 and CDR2 from the germline V gene are MNHEY and SVGAGI. Trimming took 6 bases from V and 2 from J, leaving 10 bases between them. This CDR3 region has 13 residues.

This clone turned up a few times. The CDR3 is CASSFGVSYEQYF. CDR3 DNA sequence: TGTGCCAGCAGCTTTGGAGTATCCTACGAGCAGTACTTC. This sequence joins TRBV7-2 and TRBJ2-7, with no clear D. The CDR3 consists of 13 residues. Germline CDR1 SGHTA, CDR2 FQGNSA. With 3 bases removed from V and 1 base from J, the gap between germline ends came to 7 bases.

The table lists this clone with a count of one. The chain combines TRBV7-9 with TRBJ2-4, with TRBD1 matching 10 bases. Germline values: CDR1 SEHNR, CDR2 FQNEAQ (reference sequence). Losses at the gene ends were 5 bases for V and 9 bases for J; bases not matched to a gene: 10. This CDR3 has 15 amino acids. DNA of the CDR3: TGTGCCAGCAGCGAGCGGACAGGGGGGTCGGTCATTCAGTACTTC. The encoded protein is CASSERTGGSVIQYF.

V is TRBV28 and J is TRBJ1-1, with D possibly being TRBD1 (6 bases). The ends were cut back, 6 bases at V and 4 bases at J, with 9 bases in the middle. The CDR3 totals 12 residues. The V gene's germline CDR1 is MDHEN and CDR2 SYDVKM. CDR3 residues: CASSLTGTEAFF. The CDR3 region has the DNA TGTGCCAGCAGCCTGACAGGCACTGAAGCTTTCTTT.

This clone was seen a handful of times. This chain connects TRBV6-5 to TRBJ2-7; a possible D gene is TRBD1 (5 bases). The CDR3 contains 12 residues. V dropped 7 bases and J dropped 2 bases, with 9 bases sitting between them. The germline V gene encodes CDR1 MNHEY and CDR2 SVGAGI. The CDR3 DNA reads TGTGCCAGCATGTCCAGGGCCTACGAGCAGTACTTC. Its translation: CASMSRAYEQYF.

J is TRBJ2-5 and V is TRBV15; 8 positions agree with TRBD2. This CDR3 is built from 17 residues. J gave up 2 bases and V 2 bases, and 10 bases lay outside the gene matches. Germline V CDR1 and CDR2: LNHNV, YYDKDF (reference sequence). CDR3 sequence (DNA): TGTGCCACCAGCAGACTCTCGACTAGCGCCACACAAGAGACCCAGTACTTC. It codes for CATSRLSTSATQETQYF.

The chain carries TRBV11-3 and TRBJ1-1; D unclear. V lost 3 bases and J 1 base, leaving 6 bases between the germline ends. Looked up from germline, CDR1 is SGHNT and CDR2 is YENEEA. The CDR3 spans 13 residues. The CDR3 protein is CASSFPGNTEAFF. The CDR3 DNA sequence: TGTGCCAGCAGCTTCCCGGGGAACACTGAAGCTTTCTTT.

The rearrangement joins TRBV28 to TRBJ2-7; TRBD1 matches 12 bases. CDR3 length equals 15 residues. Germline-derived CDR1 and CDR2 are MDHEN and SYDVKM. The ends lost 4 bases at V and 6 bases at J; junction bases unmatched: 7. Written as DNA, the CDR3 is TGTGCCAGCAGTTCCTCTGGGACAGGGGGCCTCGAGCAGTACTTC. Its translation is CASSSSGTGGLEQYF.

This chain's CDR3 is CASSLSTHPNTEAFF. The CDR3 bases are TGTGCCAGCAGTTTATCTACCCATCCGAACACTGAAGCTTTCTTT. This rearrangement joins TRBV28 to TRBJ1-1; D unresolved. The CDR3 consists of 15 residues. Looked up from germline, CDR1 is MDHEN and CDR2 is SYDVKM. V dropped 1 base and J dropped 1 base, with 10 bases sitting between them.

The chain recombines TRBV7-9 with TRBJ1-5; TRBD1 matches 9 bases. Germline loops: CDR1 SEHNR, CDR2 FQNEAQ (reference sequence). The CDR3 contains 15 residues. J was trimmed by 5 bases and V by 2 bases; bases with no gene match: 4. This chain's CDR3 is CASSLYRGLDQPQHF. CDR3 nucleotides: TGTGCCAGCAGCTTATACAGGGGGCTGGATCAGCCCCAGCATTTT.

This clone was observed a handful of times. The chain combines TRBV5-1 with TRBJ2-7; 8 nucleotides match TRBD2. The CDR3 sequence is 14 residues long. With 5 bases clipped from V and 4 bases from J, the junction kept 8 bases outside the gene matches. Germline-derived CDR1 and CDR2 are SGHRS and YFSETQ. The CDR3 sequence: CASRASGSLYEQYF. The DNA for the CDR3 is TGCGCCAGCAGAGCAAGCGGGAGTCTGTACGAGCAGTACTTC.

V usage is TRBV27 and J usage is TRBJ1-2, with 8 bases aligning to TRBD1. Germline-derived CDR1 and CDR2 are MNHEY and SMNVEV (reference sequence). CDR3 length: 14 residues. The junction had 11 bases not matched to a gene; V was cut back by 5 bases and J by 9 bases. CDR3 nucleotide sequence: TGTGCCAGCAGTCCCTACGGACAGGGAGTAAGCTACACCTTC. This sequence encodes CASSPYGQGVSYTF.

CDR3 amino acids: CASSQTQTLPTGGNYNEQFF. DNA of the CDR3: TGCGCCAGCAGCCAAACACAAACCCTTCCGACAGGGGGAAACTACAATGAGCAGTTCTTC. The chain joins TRBV4-3 to TRBJ2-1; 9 nucleotides align to TRBD1. V was pared by 2 bases and J by 3 bases, with 17 bases of the junction left unmatched. Germline CDR1 LGHNA, CDR2 YSLEER. The CDR3 length is 20 residues.

The rearrangement links TRBV7-2 to TRBJ2-4; no clear D gene. Germline CDR1 reads SGHTA; CDR2 reads FQGNSA. The CDR3 covers 17 residues. V dropped 5 bases and J dropped 0 bases, with 17 bases sitting between them. The CDR3 loop is CASSPHGVLLAKNIQYF. In DNA, the CDR3 is TGTGCCAGCAGCCCCCATGGAGTTCTACTAGCCAAAAACATTCAGTACTTC.

This CDR3 is CASTLQGKITGELFF. The CDR3 bases are TGTGCCAGCACCCTACAGGGCAAAATCACCGGGGAGCTGTTTTTT. V usage is TRBV28 and J usage is TRBJ2-2; D might be TRBD1 (6 bases). Trimming cost V 7 bases and J 4 bases, with 16 bases left between them. Germline V CDR1 and CDR2: MDHEN, SYDVKM. The CDR3 is 15 amino acids. Full variable domain (remainder filled in from reference TRBV28 and TRBJ2-2): DVKVTQSSRYLVKRTGEKVFLECVQDMDHENMFWYRQDPGLGLRLIYFSYDVKMKEKGDIPEGYSVSREKKERFSLILESASTNQTSMYLCASTLQGKITGELFFGEGSRLTVL.